The entry that follows covers one T cell receptor (beta chain) sequence. In the original workflow: Estimated nucleated cell counts came from reference gene primer amplification. The table came from immunoSEQ multiplex PCR; TCRdb's copy has only in-frame clones and leaves some out. Clonal size and the V and J genes are those of that table, whereas D and trimming came from the DNA. The data show 230,000 or so clones, with less than 90% seen just once and about 2.4% held by the top ten. This record comes from a study of blood T cell repertoires in COVID-19. Cohort 3 recovery required two negative PCRs, clearance, or symptom resolution. The V gene lost 2 bases and the J gene lost 2 bases, with 10 bases spanning the gap. Per the germline V gene, CDR1 is SGHTA and CDR2 is FQGNSA. CDR3 length equals 14 residues.

The chain combines TRBV7-2 with TRBJ2-7, with a weak D call TRBD2 (5 bases). Material: PBMCs or T cells enriched from blood (not recorded which). The source is a woman aged 30 to 39 who had recovered from COVID-19. Written as DNA, the CDR3 is TGTGCCAGCAGCTTACCCGGGAAGACCTACGAGCAGTACTTC. It encodes CASSLPGKTYEQYF.